These T cell receptor beta chains were read from a single sample in a study of T cell responses to AZD1222 COVID-19 vaccine. TCRdb's copy holds only in-frame clones and misses some; the assay was immunoSEQ multiplex PCR. This sample yields fewer than 130,000 clones, of which about nine tenths are seen a single time; 1.6% belongs to the top ten. Sequenced here: peripheral blood, sampled on day 0 of AZD1222 vaccination. The receptors were gathered from an adult in good health. Both conserved end residues are part of each CDR3. The D gene is left open where the match is weak. Size is stated for part of the rows, as once, few or many counts, or as a class when the clone is expanded.

. | . | TRBJ2-1 | TRBV3-1/TRBV3-2 | TGTGCCAGCAGTACCCACTCCGGCGGGAATGAGCAGTTCTTC | CASSTHSGGNEQFF
. | . | TRBJ1-5 | TRBV2 | TGTGCCAGCAGTGAAGCAGGGACCTCACCCGCTCTTGGCAATCAGCCCCAGCATTTT | CASSEAGTSPALGNQPQHF
. | . | TRBJ2-5 | TRBV5-4 | TGTGCCAGCAGCTCCTGGACAGGGACTAAACAAGAGACCCAGTACTTC | CASSSWTGTKQETQYF
. | . | TRBJ1-5 | TRBV19 | TGTGCCAGTAGTATAGACGTGGAACAATTTAGCAATCAGCCCCAGCATTTT | CASSIDVEQFSNQPQHF
. | once | TRBJ1-1 | TRBV6-5 | TGTGCCAGCAGTTATGAGGGGGGATCTGAAGCTTTCTTT | CASSYEGGSEAFF
TRBD1 | . | TRBJ1-1 | TRBV19 | TGTGCCAGTAGTCCTACGGACAGGGTTTTAACTGAAGCTTTCTTT | CASSPTDRVLTEAFF
. | . | TRBJ1-2 | TRBV7-9 | TGTGCCAGCAGCTATACTCAAGGGGGCTACACCTTC | CASSYTQGGYTF
TRBD1 | . | TRBJ1-4 | TRBV5-1 | TGCGCCAGCAGTCCCGGACAGGGTAGTGAAAAACTGTTTTTT | CASSPGQGSEKLFF
. | . | TRBJ1-1 | TRBV19 | TGTGCCAGTAGTATAGGAGGAAGCACTGAAGCTTTCTTT | CASSIGGSTEAFF
TRBD1 | . | TRBJ1-1 | TRBV11-2 | TGTGCCAGCAGCTTGGGGCCGCAGGGGGCCATGAGAACTGAAGCTTTCTTT | CASSLGPQGAMRTEAFF
. | . | TRBJ2-7 | TRBV5-4 | TGTGCCAGCAGCTTCGCCTCGGACAACCCCTACGAGCAGTACTTC | CASSFASDNPYEQYF
. | . | TRBJ2-7 | TRBV5-1 | TGCGCCAGCAGCCCCGAGGCCACCCCCTGGGGAATCTCCTACGAGCAGTACTTC | CASSPEATPWGISYEQYF
TRBD2 | . | TRBJ2-7 | TRBV7-8 | TGTGCCAGCAGTTTAGAGCGGGGGGAATTTTACGAGCAGTACTTC | CASSLERGEFYEQYF
. | . | TRBJ1-5 | TRBV27 | TGTGCCAGCAGTTTATTTGGGGGGTATCAGCCCCAGCATTTT | CASSLFGGYQPQHF
. | once | TRBJ1-2 | TRBV7-6 | TGTGCCAGCAGCTTAGGAGCAGGATCTAACTATGGCTACACCTTC | CASSLGAGSNYGYTF
. | . | TRBJ2-7 | TRBV6-5 | TGTGCCAGCAGTTACGACGGGGTTGAGTCCGGCGAGCAGTACTTC | CASSYDGVESGEQYF
. | . | TRBJ1-2 | TRBV15 | TGTGCCACCAGCTTCGGGGGGCGAAGGAGTTCGGCCGGCTACACCTTC | CATSFGGRRSSAGYTF
. | . | TRBJ2-2 | TRBV5-1 | TGCGCCAGCAGCTTAACTTCGTGGGGCACCGGGGAGCTGTTTTTT | CASSLTSWGTGELFF
TRBD2 | . | TRBJ2-7 | TRBV29-1 | TGCAGCGTCTGGGGGGTAGCGGGAGATTTCTACGAGCAGTACTTC | CSVWGVAGDFYEQYF
. | . | TRBJ1-2 | TRBV15 | TGTGCCACCAGCAGAGATATGGAAAACTATGGCTACACCTTC | CATSRDMENYGYTF
. | few | TRBJ1-2 | TRBV7-6 | TGTGCCAGCAGCTTAGGCGCGAGGGCCAACTATGGCTACACCTTC | CASSLGARANYGYTF
. | . | TRBJ2-7 | TRBV5-6 | TGTGCCAGCAGCTTGGCCAACACGTACGAGCAGTACTTC | CASSLANTYEQYF
TRBD1 | . | TRBJ2-3 | TRBV18 | TGTGCCAGCTCTCCGACAGGGGGGACAGATACGCAGTATTTT | CASSPTGGTDTQYF
. | . | TRBJ2-7 | TRBV27 | TGTGCCAGCAGCCACGGAGGGTCGAGAGAGCAGTACTTC | CASSHGGSREQYF
. | . | TRBJ1-1 | TRBV7-9 | TGTGCCAGCAGCTTAGGTCAGGGGAGGGCTTTCTTT | CASSLGQGRAFF
TRBD2 | . | TRBJ2-1 | TRBV5-4 | TGTGCCAGCAGCTTGGAGGGACTAGCGCCGAACAATGAGCAGTTCTTC | CASSLEGLAPNNEQFF
TRBD2 | . | TRBJ2-1 | TRBV27 | TGTGCCAGCAGCATCTCGGGACTAGCGGGGGGCCGCATCTACAATGAGCAGTTCTTC | CASSISGLAGGRIYNEQFF
. | . | TRBJ2-7 | TRBV6-1 | TGTGCCAGCAGTCCTCGCCTTGACGAGCAGTACTTC | CASSPRLDEQYF
TRBD1 | . | TRBJ1-2 | TRBV7-8 | TGTGCCAGCAGCCGACAAATGACAGGGGGCGTATTTTATGGCTACACCTTC | CASSRQMTGGVFYGYTF
. | . | TRBJ1-5 | TRBV9 | TGTGCCAGCAGCAGAAGAAACGGGCCCCAGCATTTT | CASSRRNGPQHF
. | . | TRBJ2-3 | TRBV24-1 | TGTGCCACCAGTCGCACAGGATCCACAGATACGCAGTATTTT | CATSRTGSTDTQYF